This entry lists 2 T cell receptor beta chains sequenced from one sample in a study of blood T cell repertoires in COVID-19. Generated by immunoSEQ multiplex PCR, the TCRdb table keeps only in-frame clones and is missing some. The repertoire holds about 400,000 clones, with 75% to 90% as singletons. Sequenced input: peripheral blood. Receptors originate from a woman aged 55-75 years with COVID-19, enrolled during active disease.

The rearrangement joins TRBV19 to TRBJ1-1; no clear D gene. V was cut by 3 bases and J by 4 bases, with 6 bases left in between. The CDR3 consists of 12 residues. The germline gives CDR1 LNHDA, CDR2 SQIVND (reference sequence). The CDR3 DNA reads TGTGCCAGTAGTATCTCGAGCACTGAAGCTTTCTTT. Its protein is CASSISSTEAFF.

This clone was seen more than once but under ten times. This chain uses TRBV6-6 with TRBJ1-5, with D unresolved. CDR1 is MNHNY and CDR2 is SVGAGI in the germline V gene (reference sequence). This CDR3 contains 15 residues. Trimming removed 6 bases from V and 2 bases from J, with 14 bases in between. The CDR3 reads CASSSSRGGNQPQHF. CDR3 in DNA: TGTGCCAGCAGCTCCTCGAGAGGCGGCAATCAGCCCCAGCATTTT.